Presented here are 10 T cell receptor beta chains from one specimen sequenced in a study of identical twins. TCRdb reprocessed the 5' RACE reads via MiXCR and lists one record per CDR3 protein. Of a few hundred thousand distinct CDR3 sequences detected, approximately 10% appear once; the ten largest clones hold around 3.1%. This sample was also put to use in a study of yellow fever vaccine responses in identical twins.

Sequenced input: PBMCs. These receptors came from a woman aged 18-29 years in good health.

The chain couples TRBV19 to TRBJ2-1; 15 nucleotides align to TRBD2. This CDR3 has 16 amino acids. From germline, CDR1 is LNHDA and CDR2 SQIVND (reference sequence). Trimming removed 11 bases from V and 4 bases from J; junction bases left unmatched: 9. The CDR3, as DNA: TGTGCCTCAAGGACTAGCGGGGGGGCAGGGTACAATGAGCAGTTCTTC. It is translated as CASRTSGGAGYNEQFF. The full variable domain, completed using reference TRBV19 and TRBJ2-1, is DGGITQSPKYLFRKEGQNVTLSCEQNLNHDAMYWYRQDPGQGLRLIYYSQIVNDFQKGDIAEGYSVSREKKESFPLTVTSAQKNPTAFYLCASRTSGGAGYNEQFFGPGTRLTVL.

This clonotype was seen many times. This chain links TRBV12-3 or TRBV12-4 with TRBJ2-7; a possible D gene is TRBD1 (5 bases). This CDR3 is built from 13 residues. V lost 3 bases and J 7 bases, leaving 13 bases between the germline ends. The CDR3 region is CASSLISRVEQYF. Here the CDR3 DNA reads TGTGCCAGCAGTTTGATCTCCAGGGTTGAGCAGTACTTC.

There are many counts of this clonotype. V is TRBV20-1 and J is TRBJ2-7, with D possibly being TRBD1 or TRBD2 (5 bases each). The CDR3 loop spans 12 amino acids. Germline V CDR1 and CDR2: DFQATT, SNEGSKA (reference sequence). Trimming took off 5 bases at V and 4 bases at J, with 12 bases between the two ends. The CDR3 coding sequence is TGCAGTGCTTTCGGGACGGCGTACGAGCAGTACTTC. Residues: CSAFGTAYEQYF.

This clonotype was counted once. A much larger clone lies one base from this, so it may be a read error. The chain uses TRBV7-2 and TRBJ2-1, with 7 bases identical to TRBD1. Germline V gene data show CDR1 as SGHTA and CDR2 as FQGNSA. Trimming cost V 5 bases and J 0 bases; bases outside gene matches: 10. This CDR3 is built from 17 residues. The CDR3 DNA reads TGTGCCAGCAGCCCGCTAGAGGGACAGCTCTCCTACAATGAGCAGTTCTTC. The encoded protein is CASSPLEGQLSYNEQFF. Full variable domain (missing parts from reference TRBV7-2 and TRBJ2-1): GAGVSQSPSNKVTEKGKDVELRCDPISGHTALYWYRQSLGQGLEFLIYFQGNSAPDKSGLPSDRFSAERTGGSVSTLTIQRTQQEDSAVYLCASSPLEGQLSYNEQFFGPGTRLTVL.

This clonotype appeared a few times. The genes are TRBV6-1 and TRBJ2-2; D might be TRBD1 or TRBD2, each matching 5 bases. V was clipped by 6 bases and J by 6 bases, with 23 bases between them. The length of the CDR3 is 17 residues. Germline values: CDR1 MNHNS, CDR2 SASEGT. The CDR3 sequence: CASRPPGPTLRAGELFF. The CDR3, as DNA: TGTGCCAGCAGACCCCCGGGACCCACCCTCCGGGCCGGGGAGCTGTTTTTT.

The rearrangement uses TRBV29-1 and TRBJ2-1, with D perhaps TRBD2 (5 bases). The CDR3 covers 12 residues. Trimming removed 7 bases from V and 6 bases from J, with 13 bases in between. The germline V gene encodes CDR1 SQVTM and CDR2 ANQGSEA. CDR3 DNA sequence: TGCAGCGCTAGAATACTAGGCAATGAGCAGTTCTTC. Translating gives CSARILGNEQFF.

This clonotype was seen at least ten times. The chain employs TRBV12-3 or TRBV12-4 and TRBJ2-1; D is perhaps TRBD2 (7 bases). The CDR3 length is 15 residues. V lost 3 bases and J 6 bases, leaving 15 bases between the germline ends. The CDR3 DNA reads as TGTGCCAGCAGTTTGTTCGGGGGGCGGGGCAATGAGCAGTTCTTC. Translating it yields CASSLFGGRGNEQFF.

The chain has TRBV5-1 and TRBJ2-1, with 9 bases lining up with TRBD1. The CDR3 covers 18 residues. Losses at the gene ends were 2 bases for V and 6 bases for J; bases not matched to a gene: 15. CDR1 and CDR2 from the germline V gene are SGHRS and YFSETQ. The CDR3 DNA is TGCGCCAGCAGCTTTACCCCATCGGGACAGGGTATTTTCAATGAGCAGTTCTTC. Translating it yields CASSFTPSGQGIFNEQFF.

V usage is TRBV30 and J usage is TRBJ2-1; D is possibly TRBD2 (5 bases). Germline CDR1 is GTSNPN and CDR2 is SVGIG (reference sequence). Trimming shortened V by 1 base and J by 4 bases, and 5 bases separated the two germline ends. The CDR3 length is 12 residues. The CDR3 DNA reads TGTGCCTGGAGTGAGCGGTACAATGAGCAGTTCTTC. Protein sequence: CAWSERYNEQFF.

The chain employs TRBV4-3 and TRBJ1-1; D gene uncertain. This CDR3 has 16 residues. CDR1 and CDR2 (germline): LGHNA, YSLEER. V gave up 2 bases and J gave up 4 bases, with 17 bases separating them. CDR3 loop: CASSQHTVGSSTEAFF. For the CDR3, the DNA is TGCGCCAGCAGCCAACACACGGTGGGGTCGAGCACTGAAGCTTTCTTT.